These 13 T cell receptor beta chains were all obtained from the same sample, sequenced in a study of identical twins. Each CDR3 protein gets one entry after TCRdb re-called the 5' RACE reads with MiXCR. Of about 200,000 distinct CDR3 sequences in the sample, 5.5% to 7.5% were seen once. These data were also filed under a second study, of T cells expressing NK-cell markers.

The sample consisted of CD8+ T cells sorted from blood. These receptors came from a woman aged 18 to 35 in good health.

This clonotype showed up many times. V and J are TRBV12-3 or TRBV12-4 and TRBJ1-3; no clear D. Trimming cost V 6 bases and J 2 bases, with 11 bases left between them. The CDR3 contains 14 residues. In DNA form, the CDR3 reads TGTGCCAGCAGCACTGGGATCGCTGGAAACACCATATATTTT. Protein sequence: CASSTGIAGNTIYF.

The V gene is TRBV7-3, the J gene TRBJ2-5; tentative D call: TRBD2 (6 bases). V lost 5 bases, J lost 4 bases, and 17 bases lay in between. The germline CDR1 and CDR2 sequences are SGHTA and FQGTGA. The CDR3 consists of 15 residues. The CDR3: CASSPGTALGETQYF. CDR3 nucleotide sequence: TGTGCCAGCAGCCCCGGGACTGCCTTAGGAGAGACCCAGTACTTC.

The chain joins TRBV20-1 to TRBJ2-7, with 12 bases identical to TRBD2. This CDR3 has 18 residues. V gave up 1 base and J gave up 3 bases; unmatched junction bases: 13. Germline CDR1 DFQATT, CDR2 SNEGSKA (reference sequence). The CDR3 protein is CSARADGTSGRTFYEQYF. Here the CDR3 DNA reads TGCAGTGCTAGAGCGGATGGCACTAGCGGGAGGACTTTCTACGAGCAGTACTTC.

This clonotype came up many times. V usage is TRBV9 and J usage is TRBJ2-7, with 7 bases fitting TRBD2. The J segment lost 2 bases and the V segment lost 0 bases, leaving 11 bases of the junction unmatched. There are 17 residues in the CDR3. From germline, CDR1 is SGDLS and CDR2 YYNGEE. The CDR3 here is CASSVGATMAGAYEQYF. DNA of the CDR3: TGTGCCAGCAGCGTAGGGGCGACTATGGCGGGAGCCTACGAGCAGTACTTC. Together with reference TRBV9 and TRBJ2-7, the CDR3 gives the full variable domain: DSGVTQTPKHLITATGQRVTLRCSPRSGDLSVYWYQQSLDQGLQFLIQYYNGEERAKGNILERFSAQQFPDLHSELNLSSLELGDSALYFCASSVGATMAGAYEQYFGPGTRLTVT.

The chain links TRBV15 to TRBJ2-4; 9 bases are a match to TRBD1. Trimming at V came to 8 bases and at J to 8 bases, leaving 13 bases not matched to a gene. The germline V gene has CDR1 LNHNV and CDR2 YYDKDF (reference sequence). The CDR3 covers 15 residues. CDR3 region: CATAAGTGPGYIQYF. In DNA, the CDR3 is TGTGCCACCGCAGCCGGGACAGGGCCGGGGTACATTCAGTACTTC.

This rearrangement joins TRBV27 to TRBJ2-7; no firm D call. Germline V lookup: CDR1 MNHEY, CDR2 SMNVEV (reference sequence). With 6 bases removed from V and 4 bases from J, the gap between germline ends came to 13 bases. There are 13 residues in the CDR3. The CDR3 sequence is CASRALAGYEQYF. Here the CDR3 DNA reads TGTGCCAGCAGGGCCTTAGCTGGGTACGAGCAGTACTTC.

In this sample, this clonotype turned up many times. CDR3 DNA: TGTGCCAGCAGTTTAGGCGGGAGGGCCTACAATGAGCAGTTCTTC. It translates to CASSLGGRAYNEQFF. This rearrangement joins TRBV12-3 or TRBV12-4 to TRBJ2-1, with TRBD2 matching over 9 bases. The CDR3 covers 15 residues. The J segment lost 2 bases and the V segment lost 1 base, leaving 0 bases of the junction unmatched.

This clonotype was seen a few times. The chain couples TRBV21-1 to TRBJ2-5. TRBV21-1 is a recognized pseudogene. The CDR3 extends over 12 amino acids. CDR3 sequence (DNA): TGTGCCAGCAGCAAAGTTACAAAGACCCAGTACTTC. Its translation is CASSKVTKTQYF.

The V and J genes are TRBV20-1 and TRBJ2-7; no clear D gene. The CDR3 is 12 residues long. V was cut by 1 base and J by 3 bases, with 7 bases left in between. Germline assignment: CDR1 DFQATT and CDR2 SNEGSKA (reference sequence). The CDR3 protein is CSARVSGYEQYF. The CDR3 DNA reads TGCAGTGCTAGAGTGTCGGGCTACGAGCAGTACTTC.

This clonotype was counted at least ten times. V usage is TRBV7-9 and J usage is TRBJ2-7; 7 bases line up with TRBD2. Germline V gene sequence: CDR1 SEHNR, CDR2 FQNEAQ (reference sequence). With V trimmed by 5 bases and J by 5 bases, 15 bases remained unmatched. The CDR3 runs 16 residues. The CDR3 here is CASSTSRGRGPNEQYF. CDR3 DNA sequence: TGTGCCAGCAGCACTAGCCGGGGGAGGGGCCCCAACGAGCAGTACTTC.

The chain employs TRBV7-8 and TRBJ1-1; TRBD1 is a possible D gene (5 bases). This CDR3 has 14 residues. V was trimmed by 5 bases and J by 1 base, leaving 11 bases between them. Germline V gene lookup returns CDR1 SGHVS and CDR2 FQNEAQ. The CDR3 DNA is TGTGCCAGCAGCCGAGGGACCTGGAACACTGAAGCTTTCTTT. Its protein is CASSRGTWNTEAFF.

This clonotype was seen at least ten times. This rearrangement joins TRBV11-2 to TRBJ2-1; 10 bases map to TRBD2. The CDR3 covers 15 residues. Germline V gene data show CDR1 as SGHAT and CDR2 as FQNNGV. Trimming removed 1 base from V and 4 bases from J; junction bases left unmatched: 1. The CDR3 is CASSLASGSYNEQFF. In DNA, the CDR3 is TGTGCCAGCAGCTTAGCTAGCGGGAGTTACAATGAGCAGTTCTTC.

This clonotype was counted only a few times. The V call is TRBV2, the J call TRBJ1-5; weak D call: TRBD1 (5 bases). CDR1 is SNHLY and CDR2 is FYNNEI in the germline V gene. This CDR3 has 19 residues. V was pared by 3 bases and J by 0 bases, with 21 bases between. The CDR3 DNA follows: TGTGCCAGCAGTGACAGTGGGACGGTGGACGTTCATAGCAATCAGCCCCAGCATTTT. Encoded protein: CASSDSGTVDVHSNQPQHF.